The clone carrying this T cell receptor (beta chain) was detected ten times or more. What it recognizes is unknown. Axillary draining lymph nodes of breast cancer patients supplied the node samples. TCRdb re-analysed the multiplex PCR reads in MiXCR, keeping a single row per CDR3 protein. The sample includes under 350,000 distinct CDR3 sequences, around 31% of them seen just once. The data were obtained in a study of breast tumors, draining lymph nodes, adjacent tissues. Germline assignment: CDR1 SGHTS and CDR2 YDEGEE. V lost 2 bases, J lost 4 bases, and 6 bases stayed unmatched. This CDR3 spans 15 amino acids. General observations from the study: The data were judged consistent with most tumor T cells coming from lymph node and expanding in tumor. Compared with lymph nodes, tumors were less diverse; compared with nontumor tissue, more.

Sequenced sample: axillary lymph node tissue. This clonotype originated in a female donor with breast cancer. Some clones in this sample may be carry-over from other donors' samples. The chain has TRBV5-8 and TRBJ2-3; 8 nucleotides align to TRBD2. The CDR3 DNA reads TGTGCCAGCAGCTTACGGGAGGGACGGGCAGATACGCAGTATTTT. Amino acid sequence: CASSLREGRADTQYF. Full variable domain (outside the CDR3, taken from reference TRBV5-8 and TRBJ2-3): EAGVTQSPTHLIKTRGQQATLRCSPISGHTSVYWYQQALGLGLQFLLWYDEGEERNRGNFPPRFSGRQFPNYSSELNVNALELEDSALYLCASSLREGRADTQYFGPGTRLTVL.